The 2 T cell receptor beta chains reported below all come from one sample, sequenced in a study of T-cell reconstitution after alpha-beta-depleted transplantation in children. Preparation of the TCRbeta library involved a method that used unique molecular identifiers. TCRdb itself ran the PCR reads through MiXCR, one entry per CDR3 protein. The sample contains about 510,000 distinct CDR3 sequences, around 10% of which appear only once. The sample was PBMCs, mostly from graft donor cells, taken 180 days after TCRalphabeta/CD19-depleted stem cell transplant. The receptor source for this set is a female patient aged 2-10 years who had a stem cell transplant for aplastic anemia, so the T cells may come from the graft donor.

The CDR3, as DNA: TGTGCCAGCAGCTTGCAGGGGGGTCTTCCTGGCGAGCAGTACTTC. Translated, it gives CASSLQGGLPGEQYF. The chain carries TRBV5-6 and TRBJ2-7; the D gene is possibly TRBD1 (7 bases). Germline CDR1 SGHDT, CDR2 YYEEEE. CDR3 size: 15 residues. Trimming removed 1 base at V and 6 bases at J, with 17 bases between.

The chain carries TRBV15 and TRBJ2-7; 8 bases align to TRBD1. In germline, CDR1 is LNHNV, CDR2 YYDKDF (reference sequence). The CDR3 totals 14 residues. V was clipped by 3 bases and J by 5 bases; unmatched bases: 6. DNA for the CDR3: TGTGCCACCAGCAGGCCAGGGGGCTTTAACGAGCAGTACGTC. Its translation is CATSRPGGFNEQYV.